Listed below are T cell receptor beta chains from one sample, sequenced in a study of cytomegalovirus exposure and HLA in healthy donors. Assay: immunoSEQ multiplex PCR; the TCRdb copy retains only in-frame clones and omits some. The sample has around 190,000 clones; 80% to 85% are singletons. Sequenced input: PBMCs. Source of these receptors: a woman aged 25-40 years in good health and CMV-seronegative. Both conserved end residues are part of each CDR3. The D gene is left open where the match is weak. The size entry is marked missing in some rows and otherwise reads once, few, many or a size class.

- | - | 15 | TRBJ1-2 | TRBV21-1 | TGTGCCAGCAACATCGGGGGAAGGGTGAACTATGGCTACACCTTC | CASNIGGRVNYGYTF
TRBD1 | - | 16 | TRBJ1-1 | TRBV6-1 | TGTGCCAGCAGTGCCTCGGGACAGGGGGCGCGGACTGAAGCTTTCTTT | CASSASGQGARTEAFF
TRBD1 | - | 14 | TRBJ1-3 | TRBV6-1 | TGTGCCAGCAGTAACAGGGGCTCTGGAAACACCATATATTTT | CASSNRGSGNTIYF
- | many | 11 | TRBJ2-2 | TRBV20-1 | TGCAGCGGGGGGAACACCGGGGAGCTGTTTTTT | CSGGNTGELFF
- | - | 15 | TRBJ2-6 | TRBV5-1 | TGCGCCAGCAGCTTGACGGTCTCTGGGGCCAACGTCCTGACTTTC | CASSLTVSGANVLTF
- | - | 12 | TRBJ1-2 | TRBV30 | TGTGCCTGGAGCGGACAGCGCTATGGCTACACCTTC | CAWSGQRYGYTF
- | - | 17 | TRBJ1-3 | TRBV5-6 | TGTGCCAGCAGCTCACTGACGACAGCCGGCTCTGGAAACACCATATATTTT | CASSSLTTAGSGNTIYF
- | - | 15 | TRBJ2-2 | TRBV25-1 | TGTGCCAGCAGTGAATATGGGGGCAACACCGGGGAGCTGTTTTTT | CASSEYGGNTGELFF
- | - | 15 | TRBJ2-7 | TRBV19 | TGTGCCAGTAGTATGGGGAGATCGAGCTCCTACGAGCAGTACTTC | CASSMGRSSSYEQYF
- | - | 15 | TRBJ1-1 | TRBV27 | TGTGCCAGCAGTTTATCGGAGGGCTTGAACACTGAAGCTTTCTTT | CASSLSEGLNTEAFF
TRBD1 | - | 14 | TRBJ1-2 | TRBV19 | TGTGCCAGCAACCCGGGACAGGGGACCTATGGCTACACCTTC | CASNPGQGTYGYTF
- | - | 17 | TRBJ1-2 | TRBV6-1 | TGTGCCAGCAGTGGCGAGGGGCTGGTAGGGAGGGACTATGGCTACACCTTC | CASSGEGLVGRDYGYTF
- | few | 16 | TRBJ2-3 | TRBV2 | TGTGCCAGCAGTGAAAGGTCCAGGGGGGGCACAGATACGCAGTATTTT | CASSERSRGGTDTQYF
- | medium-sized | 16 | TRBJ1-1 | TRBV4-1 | TGCGCCAGCAGCCGGCCGCCGACAGGCCCGAACACTGAAGCTTTCTTT | CASSRPPTGPNTEAFF
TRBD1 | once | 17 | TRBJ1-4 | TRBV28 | TGTGCCAGCAGTTTATGGGGACAGGGTTCATTGAATGAAAAACTGTTTTTT | CASSLWGQGSLNEKLFF
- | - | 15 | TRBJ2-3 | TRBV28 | TGTGCCAGCAGTTCACAGGGCTCAATCACAGATACGCAGTATTTT | CASSSQGSITDTQYF
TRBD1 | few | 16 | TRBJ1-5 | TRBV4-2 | TGTGCCAGCAGCCTTGGACAGGGGCAGGGGAATCAGCCCCAGCATTTT | CASSLGQGQGNQPQHF
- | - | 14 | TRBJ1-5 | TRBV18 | TGTGCCAGCTCACTCCAAAATAGCAATCAGCCCCAGCATTTT | CASSLQNSNQPQHF
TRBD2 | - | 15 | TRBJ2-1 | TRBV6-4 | TGTGCCAGCAGTGATCTAGCGGGAGATAGCGATGAGCAGTTCTTC | CASSDLAGDSDEQFF
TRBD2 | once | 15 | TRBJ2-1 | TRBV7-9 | TGTGCCAGCAGCTTTACGACGGGGGGGCCACATGAGCAGTTCTTC | CASSFTTGGPHEQFF
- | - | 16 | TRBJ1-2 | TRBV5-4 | TGTGCCAGCAGCTTGGATAATTGGAGGGGTCTGCGCGGCTACACCTTC | CASSLDNWRGLRGYTF
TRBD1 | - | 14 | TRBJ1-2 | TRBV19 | TGTGCCTCCGAGGGCCGGGACAGGATCTATGGCTACACCTTC | CASEGRDRIYGYTF
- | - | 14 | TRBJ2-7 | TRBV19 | TGTGCCAGTAGTAACCAGGTTAGCTCCTACGAGCAGTACTTC | CASSNQVSSYEQYF
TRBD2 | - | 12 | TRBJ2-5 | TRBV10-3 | TGTGCCACCGGAGGCGGGAGGGAGACCCAGTACTTC | CATGGGRETQYF
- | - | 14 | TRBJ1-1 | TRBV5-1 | TGCGCCAGCAGCCCGGGGACAAGGAACACTGAAGCTTTCTTT | CASSPGTRNTEAFF
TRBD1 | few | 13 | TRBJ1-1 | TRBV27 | TGTGCCAGCAGGTGGACAGGGGGCACTGAAGCTTTCTTT | CASRWTGGTEAFF
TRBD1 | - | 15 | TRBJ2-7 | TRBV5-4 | TGTGCCAGCAGCTTACCGGGACAGGGGTTAAACGAGCAGTACTTC | CASSLPGQGLNEQYF
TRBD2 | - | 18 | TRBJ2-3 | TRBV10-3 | TGTGCCATCAGCGACCCCCGCCTAGCGGGAGTGACGTCAGATACGCAGTATTTT | CAISDPRLAGVTSDTQYF
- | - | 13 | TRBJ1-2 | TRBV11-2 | TGTGCCAGCAGCTTTGGGGGGGGAAGCGGCTACACCTTC | CASSFGGGSGYTF
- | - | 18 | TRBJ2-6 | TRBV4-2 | TGTGCCAGCAGCCTCCTTGTCGCTCAGGGTAGCGGGGCCAACGTCCTGACTTTC | CASSLLVAQGSGANVLTF
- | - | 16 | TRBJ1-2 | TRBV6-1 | TGTGCCAGCAGTGACCAGCCTGCCGACAGGTTGTATGGCTACACCTTC | CASSDQPADRLYGYTF
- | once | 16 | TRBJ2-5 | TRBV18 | TGTGCCAGCTCACCCGCCGTCCTCCCGGGAAAAGAGACCCAGTACTTC | CASSPAVLPGKETQYF
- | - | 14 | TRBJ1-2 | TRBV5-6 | TGTGCCAGCACCAGGGCAGGTGGTAACTATGGCTACACCTTC | CASTRAGGNYGYTF
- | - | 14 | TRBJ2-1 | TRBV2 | TGTGCCGGACTCCCAGGGGCTGGGTACAATGAGCAGTTCTTC | CAGLPGAGYNEQFF
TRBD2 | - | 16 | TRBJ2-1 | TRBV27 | TGTGCCAGCATTGGTTACGGGGGGAGCTCCTACAATGAGCAGTTCTTC | CASIGYGGSSYNEQFF